The 27 T cell receptor beta chains in this list originate from one sample, sequenced in a study of blood T cell repertoires in COVID-19. Here immunoSEQ multiplex PCR was the method, and the copy in TCRdb shows in-frame clones only, minus some. The sample carries just over 150,000 clones, approximately 82% recorded once. Sequencing used peripheral blood. These receptors were collected from a woman older than 75 with acute or convalescent COVID-19.

In this sample, this clone turned up a few times. This chain links TRBV4-1 with TRBJ1-2, with no clear D. The CDR3 is 14 amino acids. V was cut by 1 base and J by 2 bases, with 8 bases left in between. Germline V gives CDR1 MGHRA, CDR2 YSYEKL. Written as DNA, the CDR3 is TGCGCCAGCAGCCAAGCCGTAGAAAACTATGGCTACACCTTC. This sequence encodes CASSQAVENYGYTF.

V usage is TRBV30 and J usage is TRBJ1-1; 7 nucleotides match TRBD1. This CDR3 has 12 residues. V shed 5 bases and J 10 bases; nucleotides not matched to a gene: 10. CDR1 GTSNPN and CDR2 SVGIG come from the germline V gene (reference sequence). CDR3 coding DNA: TGTGCCTGGGGCCGGGACAGAGGTATAGCTTTCTTT. It encodes CAWGRDRGIAFF.

The chain is built from TRBV25-1 and TRBJ1-2; 8 positions match TRBD1. The V gene's germline CDR1 is MGHDK and CDR2 SYGVNS. After removal of 4 bases from V and 7 bases from J, the junction contained 2 bases not matched to a gene. This CDR3 has 12 amino acids. The CDR3 is CASSVQGGGYTF. The CDR3 DNA reads TGTGCCAGCAGTGTACAGGGGGGTGGCTACACCTTC.

V and J are TRBV4-2 and TRBJ2-2; 14 positions match TRBD2. Trimming removed 4 bases from V and 5 bases from J; junction bases left unmatched: 9. CDR1 is LGHNA and CDR2 is YNFKEQ in the germline V gene. The CDR3 length is 18 residues. The CDR3 coding sequence is TGTGCCAGCAGCCCCGGGACTAGCGGGAGCCTGGGAACCGGGGAGCTGTTTTTT. Its translation is CASSPGTSGSLGTGELFF.

The chain is built from TRBV11-3 and TRBJ2-2; D perhaps matches TRBD1 (6 bases). The germline CDR1 and CDR2 sequences are SGHNT and YENEEA. The CDR3 has 16 amino acids. V was trimmed by 2 bases and J by 1 base, leaving 11 bases between them. CDR3 DNA sequence: TGTGCCAGCAGCTTAACCGGGACACGGAACACCGGGGAGCTGTTTTTT. Amino acid sequence: CASSLTGTRNTGELFF.

The V call is TRBV4-1, the J call TRBJ2-7, with unresolved D. The length of the CDR3 is 16 residues. Trimming removed 1 base from V and 3 bases from J, with 16 bases in between. CDR1 and CDR2 from the germline V gene are MGHRA and YSYEKL. CDR3 loop: CASSQGTSGPFYEQYF. The CDR3 region has the DNA TGCGCCAGCAGCCAAGGAACGTCAGGTCCGTTCTACGAGCAGTACTTC.

The CDR3 DNA is TGTGCCAGCAGACCCGGGACTCTCCGGTCTGACATTCAGTACTTC. Its protein is CASRPGTLRSDIQYF. The V call is TRBV6-5, the J call TRBJ2-4; D possibly corresponds to TRBD2 (6 bases). CDR3 length equals 15 residues. Germline V lookup: CDR1 MNHEY, CDR2 SVGAGI. V lost 6 bases, J lost 8 bases, and 20 bases lay in between.

The chain employs TRBV6-5 and TRBJ1-1; 8 bases are a match to TRBD1. This CDR3 has 13 amino acids. Germline-derived CDR1 and CDR2 are MNHEY and SVGAGI. J lost 8 bases, V lost 6 bases, and 8 bases had no gene match. CDR3 region: CASRGQVPSEAFF. The CDR3 bases are TGTGCCAGCAGGGGACAGGTTCCGTCGGAAGCTTTCTTT.

The chain uses TRBV6-2 or TRBV6-3 and TRBJ1-1; D gene ambiguous. Germline CDR1 is MNHEY and CDR2 is SVGEGT. This CDR3 is 11 amino acids long. Trimming left V 3 bases short and J 12 bases short, with 11 bases between. The CDR3 protein is CASSYYQRTFF. The CDR3 DNA sequence: TGTGCCAGCAGTTATTATCAGCGGACTTTCTTT.

V is TRBV7-9 and J is TRBJ1-5; 7 nucleotides agree with TRBD1. V shed 4 bases, J shed 5 bases, and the junction held 14 bases outside the gene matches. The length of the CDR3 is 17 residues. The germline V gene has CDR1 SEHNR and CDR2 FQNEAQ (reference sequence). CDR3 bases: TGTGCCAGCAGCTCGACAGGGCGGAGGGGTTTGTATCAGCCCCAGCATTTT. This codes for CASSSTGRRGLYQPQHF.

This rearrangement joins TRBV6-1 to TRBJ2-7, with 9 bases fitting TRBD2. Germline V CDR1 and CDR2: MNHNS, SASEGT. V shed 4 bases, J shed 1 base, and the junction held 8 bases outside the gene matches. This CDR3 is built from 16 residues. The CDR3 DNA sequence: TGTGCCAGCAGTGTCACTAGCGGGCGCTTTTCCTACGAGCAGTACTTC. It specifies CASSVTSGRFSYEQYF.

This clone occurred a few times. The rearrangement links TRBV20-1 to TRBJ2-4; 12 nucleotides align to TRBD2. V lost 3 bases to trimming and J lost 3 bases; unmatched junction nucleotides: 6. The CDR3 is made up of 16 amino acids. The V gene's germline CDR1 is DFQATT and CDR2 SNEGSKA (reference sequence). DNA for the CDR3: TGCAGTGCTAGTCCGGGACTAGCGGGCAACAAAAACATTCAGTACTTC. Protein: CSASPGLAGNKNIQYF.

The chain has TRBV3-1 (or the pseudogene TRBV3-2) and TRBJ1-4; 9 bases map to TRBD1. Germline V CDR1 and CDR2: LGHDT, YNNKEL (reference sequence). With V trimmed by 5 bases and J by 7 bases, 8 bases remained unmatched. This CDR3 has 15 residues. CDR3 sequence (DNA): TGTGCCAGCAGCTCGGACAGGGGAAAGGGTGAAAAACTGTTTTTT. Translation: CASSSDRGKGEKLFF.

The genes are TRBV6-5 and TRBJ2-5, with D tentatively TRBD2 (6 bases). Germline CDR1 and CDR2: MNHEY and SVGAGI. The CDR3 is 14 residues long. V lost 5 bases, J lost 4 bases, and 14 bases lay in between. CDR3 bases: TGTGCCAGCAGTAATAAGGGCGGGGTAGAGACCCAGTACTTC. Protein sequence: CASSNKGGVETQYF.

V gene TRBV18 combines with J gene TRBJ1-5, with D possibly being TRBD1 (5 bases). V was trimmed by 3 bases and J by 4 bases, leaving 10 bases between them. Germline V gives CDR1 KGHSH, CDR2 LQKENI. This CDR3 has 14 residues. CDR3 sequence: CASSPTEQNQPQHF. CDR3 nucleotides: TGTGCCAGCTCACCGACAGAGCAAAATCAGCCCCAGCATTTT.

Sample share makes this clone medium-sized. The rearrangement links TRBV11-1 to TRBJ2-7; 11 bases map to TRBD1. CDR3 size: 15 residues. The V gene's germline CDR1 is SGHAT and CDR2 FQDESV (reference sequence). The trim removed 5 bases at V and 3 bases at J, leaving 6 bases unmatched. The CDR3 coding sequence is TGTGCCAGCAGCAAACCCGGGACAGGGGGCTACGAGCAGTACTTC. Protein: CASSKPGTGGYEQYF.

CDR3 residues: CASSTGANTGELFF. CDR3 DNA sequence: TGTGCCAGCAGCACAGGAGCAAACACCGGGGAGCTGTTTTTT. This chain joins TRBV6-5 and TRBJ2-2; a possible D gene is TRBD1 (5 bases). Trimming removed 6 bases from V and 2 bases from J, with 10 bases in between. This CDR3 is 14 amino acids long. CDR1 and CDR2 from the germline V gene are MNHEY and SVGAGI.

The chain carries TRBV11-2 and TRBJ1-2, with 8 bases matching TRBD1. Germline V gives CDR1 SGHAT, CDR2 FQNNGV. This CDR3 comprises 13 residues. V was pared by 5 bases and J by 4 bases, with 3 bases of the junction left unmatched. In nucleotides, the CDR3 is TGTGCCAGCAGCCTGACAGGGGCCTATGGCTACACCTTC. Its protein product is CASSLTGAYGYTF. Together with reference TRBV11-2 and TRBJ1-2, the CDR3 gives the full variable domain: EAGVAQSPRYKIIEKRQSVAFWCNPISGHATLYWYQQILGQGPKLLIQFQNNGVVDDSQLPKDRFSAERLKGVDSTLKIQPAKLEDSAVYLCASSLTGAYGYTFGSGTRLTVV.

The V call is TRBV18, the J call TRBJ2-7; D call uncertain. The CDR3 totals 14 residues. V was clipped by 2 bases and J by 1 base, with 9 bases between them. The germline gives CDR1 KGHSH, CDR2 LQKENI. CDR3 bases: TGTGCCAGCTCACCAAATCTAGATTCCTACGAGCAGTACTTC. It codes for CASSPNLDSYEQYF.

The chain has TRBV6-6 and TRBJ1-3; 9 bases fit TRBD1. In germline, CDR1 is MNHNY, CDR2 SVGAGI (reference sequence). V dropped 2 bases and J dropped 4; count of bases not matched to a gene: 3. The CDR3 is made up of 15 amino acids. This CDR3 is CASSYPGTGGNTIYF. The DNA for the CDR3 is TGTGCCAGCAGTTACCCCGGGACAGGGGGAAACACCATATATTTT.

The chain carries TRBV7-2 and TRBJ2-7, with unresolved D. The germline gives CDR1 SGHTA, CDR2 FQGNSA. V was cut by 5 bases and J by 2 bases, with 13 bases left in between. The CDR3 covers 14 residues. CDR3 sequence (DNA): TGTGCCAGCAGCGCCGCCCTAGGAGCCTACGAGCAGTACTTC. It is translated as CASSAALGAYEQYF.

V gene TRBV5-5 combines with J gene TRBJ2-7, with 7 bases fitting TRBD1. The CDR3 has 15 residues. Trimming took 4 bases from V and 0 from J; bases not matched to a gene: 7. Germline CDR1 SGHKS, CDR2 YYEKEE (reference sequence). CDR3 residues: CASSLGQAHSYEQYF. The CDR3 nucleotides read TGTGCCAGCAGCCTTGGACAGGCTCACTCCTACGAGCAGTACTTC. Combining the CDR3 with reference TRBV5-5 and TRBJ2-7 gives the whole variable domain DAGVTQSPTHLIKTRGQQVTLRCSPISGHKSVSWYQQVLGQGPQFIFQYYEKEERGRGNFPDRFSARQFPNYSSELNVNALLLGDSALYLCASSLGQAHSYEQYFGPGTRLTVT.

This chain joins TRBV19 and TRBJ2-3; 12 bases are a match to TRBD2. V lost 3 bases to trimming and J lost 2 bases; unmatched junction nucleotides: 3. CDR1 is LNHDA and CDR2 is SQIVND in the germline V gene (reference sequence). CDR3 length: 16 residues. The CDR3: CASSIGLAGTTDTQYF. CDR3 nucleotide sequence: TGTGCCAGTAGTATCGGACTAGCGGGAACCACAGATACGCAGTATTTT.

This rearrangement joins TRBV6-1 to TRBJ2-7; 8 positions agree with TRBD1. After removal of 4 bases from V and 0 bases from J, the junction contained 11 bases not matched to a gene. Per the germline V gene, CDR1 is MNHNS and CDR2 is SASEGT. This CDR3 has 17 residues. In DNA, the CDR3 is TGTGCCAGCAGTGTTTCTTTCGGACAGGGATTCTCCTACGAGCAGTACTTC. As protein: CASSVSFGQGFSYEQYF.

The chain has TRBV15 and TRBJ2-5; 11 bases align to TRBD1. CDR3 size: 13 residues. Germline V gene sequence: CDR1 LNHNV, CDR2 YYDKDF (reference sequence). Germline trimming cut 6 bases from V and 4 bases from J; bases unmatched to any gene: 1. CDR3: CATRGQGVETQYF. CDR3 DNA sequence: TGTGCCACCAGGGGACAGGGGGTAGAGACCCAGTACTTC.

The chain combines TRBV3-1 (or the pseudogene TRBV3-2) with TRBJ2-1; TRBD2 might be the D (6 bases). Germline-derived CDR1 and CDR2 are LGHDT and YNNKEL (reference sequence). This CDR3 spans 13 amino acids. Trimming stripped 6 bases from V and 4 bases from J, with 10 bases between. The CDR3 DNA follows: TGTGCCAGCAGGCACGGGGGTTACAATGAGCAGTTCTTC. It specifies CASRHGGYNEQFF.

The V and J genes are TRBV4-1 and TRBJ2-7; TRBD2 agrees at 7 bases. This CDR3 is built from 16 residues. The ends lost 0 bases at V and 4 bases at J; junction bases unmatched: 9. Germline-derived CDR1 and CDR2 are MGHRA and YSYEKL. CDR3 DNA sequence: TGCGCCAGCAGCCAAGAGGGGGGAGGGTTGGTTTACGAGCAGTACTTC. Its translation is CASSQEGGGLVYEQYF.